The TCR beta chain described here comes from a study of Graves' ophthalmopathy and Graves' hyperthyroidism. Across the study: Peripheral blood was obtained at first diagnosis, ahead of any treatment. Broader study findings: Blood repertoires reportedly contained most expanded thyroid clonotypes above 0.001 frequency. Between ophthalmopathy and stable hyperthyroidism, a 13-signature model drew a separation with 87.88% sensitivity and about 80% specificity.

RNA transcripts served as template for amplifying TCR beta CDR3 sequences. The first-round RT-PCR employed HTBI primers together with the Qiagen OneStep RT-PCR kit. A multiplex PCR was then performed as the second round. TCRdb itself ran the multiplex PCR reads through MiXCR, one entry per CDR3 protein. The data hold approximately 380,000 distinct CDR3 sequences, with around 20% observed a single time. Hyperthyroidism was considered stable when no ophthalmopathy appeared within 18 months of follow-up. In regard to this clonotype: Its specificity is not known.

Germline V lookup: CDR1 SGDLS, CDR2 YYNGEE. This CDR3 spans 16 amino acids. Germline trimming cut 0 bases from V and 7 bases from J; bases unmatched to any gene: 13. The rearrangement joins TRBV9 to TRBJ2-7; TRBD1 agrees at 7 bases. Material: peripheral blood. This receptor was taken from a woman between 18 and 29 years old with stable Graves' hyperthyroidism. CDR3 DNA: TGTGCCAGCAGCGTAGGTGGACAGGCGTCTCCCGGGGAGCAGTACTTC. Amino acids: CASSVGGQASPGEQYF. Full variable domain (missing parts from reference TRBV9 and TRBJ2-7): DSGVTQTPKHLITATGQRVTLRCSPRSGDLSVYWYQQSLDQGLQFLIQYYNGEERAKGNILERFSAQQFPDLHSELNLSSLELGDSALYFCASSVGGQASPGEQYFGPGTRLTVT.